The rows below give T cell receptor beta chains drawn from one sample of a study of blood T cell repertoires in COVID-19. Data came from immunoSEQ multiplex PCR; TCRdb stores just in-frame clones and leaves some out. The profile shows some 490,000 clones, roughly 88% of them singletons. Source material: peripheral blood. Every receptor here comes from a human donor in a cohort sampled during active COVID-19. Both conserved end residues are part of each CDR3. A D gene is named only where the DNA matches it firmly. Size is omitted from some rows. Given values are once, few, many or a class for expanded clones.

>TRBV6-5|.|TRBD1|TRBJ1-4
TGTGCCAGCAGTTTCCGGGACAGGGGGCTGAGGGAAAAACTGTTTTTT
CASSFRDRGLREKLFF
>TRBV2|.|.|TRBJ2-7
TGTGCCAGCAGTGAAGCTTCGGACGAGCAGTACTTC
CASSEASDEQYF
>TRBV30|.|.|TRBJ1-2
TGTGCCTGGAGTGTAAACAGGGAGTATGGCTACACCTTC
CAWSVNREYGYTF
>TRBV11-3|.|.|TRBJ2-1
TGTGCCAGCAGCTTAGTTGGGGAGTACAATGAGCAGTTCTTC
CASSLVGEYNEQFF
>TRBV11-2|.|.|TRBJ2-7
TGTGCCAGCAGCCCCGGGGGTAGGGAGCAGTACTTC
CASSPGGREQYF
>TRBV4-2|.|TRBD2|TRBJ2-5
TGTGCCAGCAGCCAAGGAGCGGGGGGCGAGGAGACCCAGTACTTC
CASSQGAGGEETQYF
>TRBV19|once|TRBD2|TRBJ2-4
TGTGCCAGTACCCCGGGACTAGCAGAAAACATTCAGTACTTC
CASTPGLAENIQYF
>TRBV28|.|.|TRBJ2-1
TGTGCCAGCAGTTCCCCGACAGGAGGTAGAATTAATGAGCAGTTCTTC
CASSSPTGGRINEQFF
>TRBV7-9|.|.|TRBJ2-7
TGTGCCAGCAGCAACGCGATAAGATACGAGCAGTACTTC
CASSNAIRYEQYF
>TRBV5-1|.|TRBD1|TRBJ1-2
TGCGCCAGCAGCTTGACCTCCCGGACAGGCGACTATGGCTACACCTTC
CASSLTSRTGDYGYTF
>TRBV4-1|.|.|TRBJ2-1
TGCGCCAGCAGCCGACAGGTAAACAATGAGCAGTTCTTC
CASSRQVNNEQFF
>TRBV7-2|.|TRBD2|TRBJ2-3
TGTGCCAGCAGCTTAGAAGGACTAGCGGGGAATACGCAGTATTTT
CASSLEGLAGNTQYF
>TRBV7-9|few|TRBD1|TRBJ1-2
TGTGCCAGCAGCTTAGGACAGGGCCCCTTCTATGGCTACACCTTC
CASSLGQGPFYGYTF
>TRBV9|.|TRBD1|TRBJ1-6
TGTGCCAGCAGCGTAGGGACAGGAAATAATTCACCCCTCCACTTT
CASSVGTGNNSPLHF
>TRBV11-1|.|.|TRBJ2-1
TGTGCCAGCAGCTTTAGTGGACTTTACGATGAGCAGTTCTTC
CASSFSGLYDEQFF
>TRBV7-6|.|.|TRBJ2-1
TGTGCCAGCAGCTTATTTGGAGGGACGAGCAATGAGCAGTTCTTC
CASSLFGGTSNEQFF
>TRBV29-1|.|.|TRBJ1-2
TGCAGCGTTGGCACACCTTCTAACTATGGCTACACCTTC
CSVGTPSNYGYTF
>TRBV30|.|.|TRBJ1-1
TGTGCCTGGATTAGGAGGGGATCGCCAACTGAAGCTTTCTTT
CAWIRRGSPTEAFF
>TRBV3-1/TRBV3-2|once|.|TRBJ2-5
TGTGCCAGCAGCCAATACAGGGTAGAGACCCAGTACTTC
CASSQYRVETQYF
>TRBV6-1|.|TRBD1|TRBJ2-5
TGTGCCAGCAGTGACCCCGGGACAGAGTTTAGAGAGACCCAGTACTTC
CASSDPGTEFRETQYF
>TRBV2|.|.|TRBJ1-5
TGTGCCAGCACCCCGGCCGGGAGCGGTCAGCCCCAGCATTTT
CASTPAGSGQPQHF
>TRBV29-1|.|.|TRBJ2-7
TGCAGCGCCGCCCCTGGGGCTACCACCTACGAGCAGTACTTC
CSAAPGATTYEQYF
>TRBV6-1|.|.|TRBJ2-2
TGTGCCAGCAGTGAAATCAGACTGACCGGCGCGAACACCGGGGAGCTGTTTTTT
CASSEIRLTGANTGELFF
>TRBV7-2|.|.|TRBJ2-7
TGTGCCAGCAGCTTAAGGCCTATTGAGAGGTACGAGCAGTACTTC
CASSLRPIERYEQYF
>TRBV7-9|once|.|TRBJ1-2
TGTGCCAGCAGCCCGACATCCAACTATGGCTACACCTTC
CASSPTSNYGYTF
>TRBV5-4|.|TRBD2|TRBJ2-1
TGTGCCAGCAGCTTGGACGGGACTAGAGGACCTGCGGCGTTCTTC
CASSLDGTRGPAAFF
>TRBV7-9|.|TRBD1|TRBJ2-7
TGTGCCGGGGGACAGGGGGCAACCTACGAGCAGTACTTC
CAGGQGATYEQYF
>TRBV5-4|.|TRBD1|TRBJ1-1
TGTGCCAGCAGCTTGAGGACAGGGGGGAGAACTGAAGCTTTCTTT
CASSLRTGGRTEAFF
>TRBV6-6|.|.|TRBJ1-1
TGTGCCAGCAGTACCCAACCGGGGAACACTGAAGCTTTCTTT
CASSTQPGNTEAFF
>TRBV30|.|.|TRBJ1-5
TGTGCCTGGAGTGCGGGCGGGGATCAGCCCCAGCATTTT
CAWSAGGDQPQHF
>TRBV19|few|.|TRBJ1-4
TGTGCCAGTAAAAAAACCTATGGGGAGAGAGAAAAACTGTTTTTT
CASKKTYGEREKLFF
>TRBV6-5|.|.|TRBJ2-1
TGTGCCAGCAGTTACCAGGGAGGCTCCTACAATGAGCAGTTCTTC
CASSYQGGSYNEQFF
>TRBV14|.|.|TRBJ1-1
TGTGCCAGCAGCGAGAGTTTGAACACTGAAGCTTTCTTT
CASSESLNTEAFF
>TRBV28|.|TRBD1|TRBJ2-7
TGTGCCAGCTTGACAGGGGACTACGAGCAGTACTTC
CASLTGDYEQYF
>TRBV19|.|TRBD1|TRBJ1-4
TGTGCCAGTAGTATGTATGGGACAGGGGAAAAACTGTTTTTT
CASSMYGTGEKLFF
>TRBV6-4|.|.|TRBJ2-6
TGTGCCAGCAACCCCAGGGGGGCGCACGGGGCCAACGTCCTGACTTTC
CASNPRGAHGANVLTF
>TRBV19|.|.|TRBJ1-1
TGTGCCAGTAGTATTAGGGGGAACACTGAAGCTTTCTTT
CASSIRGNTEAFF
>TRBV11-2|.|TRBD1|TRBJ2-5
TGTGCCAGCAGCTTAGACCCCTGGGACAGGGGGCGGACCCAGTACTTC
CASSLDPWDRGRTQYF
>TRBV6-2/TRBV6-3|once|TRBD2|TRBJ2-3
TGTGCCAGCAGTTTAGCGGGAGGGTGGGATACGCAGTATTTT
CASSLAGGWDTQYF
>TRBV28|.|.|TRBJ1-1
TGTGCCAGCAGTTTTGTCTGGGAGGGTGTTAATATGAACACTGAAGCTTTCTTT
CASSFVWEGVNMNTEAFF
>TRBV9|.|TRBD1|TRBJ2-1
TGTGCCAGCAGCGCCGGACAGGGGGCGAGGAATGAGCAGTTCTTC
CASSAGQGARNEQFF